What follows is one TCR beta chain and its context. This may come from a read error, since a much larger clone is one base off. These data belong to a study of early T cells in non-severe SARS-CoV-2 infection. From the 5' RACE reads, TCRdb called clonotypes with MiXCR, one entry per CDR3 protein. Of 55,000 or so distinct CDR3 sequences in the sample, approximately 6.7% were seen once. The TCR sequence derives from an adult who was a healthcare worker with PCR-confirmed SARS-CoV-2 infection or an uninfected control (not recorded which). The sample comprised whole blood.

The CDR3 region has the DNA TGTGCCAGCAGTTCTTTTGAGGACACAGATACGCAGTATTTT. It is translated as CASSSFEDTDTQYF. V usage is TRBV12-3 or TRBV12-4 and J usage is TRBJ2-3; D is ambiguous. The CDR3 sequence is 14 residues long. The germline V and J ends were trimmed by 4 bases and 2 bases, with 10 bases remaining between them.